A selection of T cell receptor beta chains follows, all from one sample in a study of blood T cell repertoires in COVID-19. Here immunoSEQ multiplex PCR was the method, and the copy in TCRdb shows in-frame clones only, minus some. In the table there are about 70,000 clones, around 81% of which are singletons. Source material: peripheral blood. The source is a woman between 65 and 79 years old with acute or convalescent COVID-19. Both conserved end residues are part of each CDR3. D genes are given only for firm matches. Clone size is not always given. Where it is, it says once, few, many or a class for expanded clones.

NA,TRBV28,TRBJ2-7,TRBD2,TGTGCCAGCAGTTTATGGGGAGCGGGGACGAGCTCCTACGAGCAGTACTTC,CASSLWGAGTSSYEQYF
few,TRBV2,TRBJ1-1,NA,TGTGCCAGCAGTGAAGACAGGGCTCTTTTTTTT,CASSEDRALFF
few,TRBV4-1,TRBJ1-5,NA,TGCGCCAGCAGCCAAGAATGGATCGAGTTGGCAGGGCGGAATCAGCCCCAGCATTTT,CASSQEWIELAGRNQPQHF
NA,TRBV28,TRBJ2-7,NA,TGTGCCAGCAGCCCGTCCGGAGGGATTACCTACGAGCAGTACTTC,CASSPSGGITYEQYF
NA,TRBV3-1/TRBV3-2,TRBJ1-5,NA,TGTGCCAGCAGCCAATTTACAGGGAATCAGCCCCAGCATTTT,CASSQFTGNQPQHF
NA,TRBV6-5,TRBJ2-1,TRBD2,TGTGCCAGCAGTTACGGTCCGGGAGGTTTCTACAATGAGCAGTTCTTC,CASSYGPGGFYNEQFF
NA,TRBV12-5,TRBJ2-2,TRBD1,TGTGCTAGTGGCCCCCCCGGGACAGGGTACACCGGGGAGCTGTTTTTT,CASGPPGTGYTGELFF
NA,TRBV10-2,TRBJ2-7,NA,TGCGCCAGCAGTGCCACAGGGAACTCCTACGAGCAGTACTTC,CASSATGNSYEQYF
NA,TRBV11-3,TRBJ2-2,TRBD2,TGTGCCAGCAGCTTAGAAGCTAGCGGGAACACCGGGGAGCTGTTTTTT,CASSLEASGNTGELFF
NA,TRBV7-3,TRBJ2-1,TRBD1,TGTGCCAGCAGCTTAATGAGGGGACAGACGGAGTTCTTC,CASSLMRGQTEFF
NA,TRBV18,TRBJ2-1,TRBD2,TGTGCCAGCTCACATAGCGGGGGCCGGGGCTCGGGGGAGCAGTTCTTC,CASSHSGGRGSGEQFF
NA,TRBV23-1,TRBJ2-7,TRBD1,TGCGCCAGCAGTCAATATGGGACAGGGGCAAAAACAGGATGGCACACCCGTTCAACAGGGCAGTACTTC,CASSQYGTGAKTGWHTRSTGQYF
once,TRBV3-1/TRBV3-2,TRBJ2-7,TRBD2,TGTGCCAGCAGCCGGGGGACTAGCGGAACCTACGAGCAGTACTTC,CASSRGTSGTYEQYF
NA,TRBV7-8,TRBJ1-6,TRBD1,TGTGCCAGCAGCTCTGACAGGGCAAATTCACCCCTCCACTTT,CASSSDRANSPLHF
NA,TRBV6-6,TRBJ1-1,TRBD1,TGTGCCAGCATTAGTTCCCCCGGACAGGGGAACACTGAAGCTTTCTTT,CASISSPGQGNTEAFF
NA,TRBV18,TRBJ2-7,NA,TGTGCCAGCTCATTTTGGACAGACCAGATCGAGCAGTACTTC,CASSFWTDQIEQYF
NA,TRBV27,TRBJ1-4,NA,TGTGCCAGCAGTCTAGCGTCCAGACCAAATGAAAAACTGTTTTTT,CASSLASRPNEKLFF
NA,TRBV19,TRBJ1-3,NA,TGTGCCAGTAGTCCGATTGCGAGAGGGAGAACCAACACCATATATTTT,CASSPIARGRTNTIYF
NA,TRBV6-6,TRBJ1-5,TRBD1,TGTGCCAGCAGGGGTACAGGGGCGTATCAGCCCCAGCATTTT,CASRGTGAYQPQHF
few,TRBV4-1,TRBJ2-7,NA,TGCGCCAGCAGCCAATCATACAGGGAATCCTACGAGCAGTACTTC,CASSQSYRESYEQYF
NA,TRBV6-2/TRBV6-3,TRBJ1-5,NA,TGTGCCAGCAGTTTCGGCAGGGGTAAGAACAATCAGCCCCAGCATTTT,CASSFGRGKNNQPQHF
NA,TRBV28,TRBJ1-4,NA,TGTGCCAGCAGTTTATGCGCCGAGGGACTGTTTTTT,CASSLCAEGLFF
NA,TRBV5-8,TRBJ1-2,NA,TGTGCCAGCAGCTTTTCAGGGGCGCGGAACTATGGCTACACCTTC,CASSFSGARNYGYTF
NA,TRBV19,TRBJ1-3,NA,TGTGCCAGTAGTTTCGTACCCAGCTCTGGAAACACCATATATTTT,CASSFVPSSGNTIYF
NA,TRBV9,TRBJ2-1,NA,TGTGCCAGCAGCGTAGCGGGTAATGAGCAGTTCTTC,CASSVAGNEQFF
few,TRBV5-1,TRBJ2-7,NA,TGCGCCAGCAGCTATAACACAGACAGTATCTACGAGCAGTACTTC,CASSYNTDSIYEQYF
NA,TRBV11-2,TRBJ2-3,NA,TGTGCCAGCAGCTCTGTGCCGGGGATGTTAGGCACAGATACGCAGTATTTT,CASSSVPGMLGTDTQYF
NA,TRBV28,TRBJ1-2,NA,TGTGCCAGCGGGGAGTTCCCCCCAGTGAACTATGGCTACACCTTC,CASGEFPPVNYGYTF
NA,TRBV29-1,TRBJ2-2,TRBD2,TGCAGCACACGAGCGGGAGTTGGCACCGGGGAGCTGTTTTTT,CSTRAGVGTGELFF
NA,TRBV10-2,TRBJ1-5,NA,TGCGCCAGCAGTGAACACAGCAATCAGCCCCAGCATTTT,CASSEHSNQPQHF
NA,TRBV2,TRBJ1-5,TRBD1,TGTGCCAGCAGCAACAGGGGATCCACCGGTCCCCAGCATTTT,CASSNRGSTGPQHF
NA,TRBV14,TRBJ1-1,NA,TGTGCCAGCAGCCAGACGGGTGGAGCTTTCTTT,CASSQTGGAFF
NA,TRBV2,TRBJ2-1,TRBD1,TGTGCCAGCAAGGGACAGGGGGCTAATGAGCAGTTCTTC,CASKGQGANEQFF
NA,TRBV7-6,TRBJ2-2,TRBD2,TGTGCCAGCAGCTTTTCTAGCGGAGGGAACACCGGGGAGCTGTTTTTT,CASSFSSGGNTGELFF
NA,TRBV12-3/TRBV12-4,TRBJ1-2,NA,TGTGCCAGCAGTTTAGCATCCACGGGAGGCTACACCTTC,CASSLASTGGYTF
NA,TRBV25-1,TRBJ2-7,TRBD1,TGTGCCAGCAGTGACCGACAGGGGACGTCCTACGAGCAGTACTTC,CASSDRQGTSYEQYF
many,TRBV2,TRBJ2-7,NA,TGTGCCAGCAGAGGGGACTTTTCCGCCTACGAGCAGTACTTC,CASRGDFSAYEQYF
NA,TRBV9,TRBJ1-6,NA,TGTGCCAGCAGCTCCTCATCCGCGGGGGCACCCCTCCACTTT,CASSSSSAGAPLHF
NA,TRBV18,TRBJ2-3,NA,TGTGCCAGCTCGCCTCTACCCACAGATACGCAGTATTTT,CASSPLPTDTQYF
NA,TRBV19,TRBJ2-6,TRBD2,TGTGCCAGCCGTGCTATGGCGGGGGAGGCTGGGGCCAACGTCCTGACTTTC,CASRAMAGEAGANVLTF
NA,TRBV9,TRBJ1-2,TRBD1,TGTGCCAGCAGCGTAGGGGGACAGAAAGCCACCTTC,CASSVGGQKATF
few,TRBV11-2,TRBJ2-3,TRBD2,TGTGCCAGCAGCTTCCTTAGCGGGAGGGAGTATTTT,CASSFLSGREYF